The T cell receptor (beta chain) under discussion was sequenced for a study of blood T cell repertoires in COVID-19. Study-wide background: Whether acute or convalescent, the COVID-19 samples came from the United States, Italy and Spain. Sources were T cells, B-cell-depleted T cells, or PBMCs; the material itself was cDNA or gDNA.

This clone was counted a single time. Study processing details: Amplifying reference gene primers gave estimates of nucleated cell counts. Libraries were prepared by immunoSEQ multiplex PCR; TCRdb keeps only in-frame clonotypes and omits some of them. For V, J and clone size, that table is used; D and trimming come from the DNA. The top ten hold approximately 3% of the sample, which has about 26,000 clones, about 87% seen once. The trim removed 1 base at V and 9 bases at J, leaving 3 bases unmatched. There are 13 residues in the CDR3. The germline CDR1 and CDR2 sequences are SEHNR and FQNEAQ (reference sequence).

The genes are TRBV7-9 and TRBJ2-1; 7 positions agree with TRBD1. The receptor was isolated from a human donor in a cohort sampled during active COVID-19. The sample comprised peripheral blood. CDR3 amino acids: CASSLGGGGEQFF. The CDR3 coding sequence is TGTGCCAGCAGCTTAGGAGGGGGCGGTGAGCAGTTCTTC.